This T cell receptor beta chain derives from a study of identical twins. Germline values: CDR1 SGHAT, CDR2 FQNNGV. CDR3 length: 14 amino acids. The germline V and J ends were trimmed by 2 bases and 4 bases, with 11 bases remaining between them. Each CDR3 protein is one row after TCRdb ran MiXCR on the 5' RACE reads. The repertoire holds hundreds of thousands of distinct CDR3 sequences, with roughly 12% as singletons. This clonotype showed up just a few times. In addition, the sample was reused for a study of yellow fever vaccine responses in identical twins.

The receptor comes from a woman aged 18-29 years in good health. This rearrangement joins TRBV11-2 to TRBJ1-2; maybe TRBD1 (5 bases). The sample was CD8+ T cells sorted from blood. The CDR3 loop is CASSLIRGSYGYTF. CDR3 DNA sequence: TGTGCCAGCAGCTTAATACGGGGCTCCTATGGCTACACCTTC.